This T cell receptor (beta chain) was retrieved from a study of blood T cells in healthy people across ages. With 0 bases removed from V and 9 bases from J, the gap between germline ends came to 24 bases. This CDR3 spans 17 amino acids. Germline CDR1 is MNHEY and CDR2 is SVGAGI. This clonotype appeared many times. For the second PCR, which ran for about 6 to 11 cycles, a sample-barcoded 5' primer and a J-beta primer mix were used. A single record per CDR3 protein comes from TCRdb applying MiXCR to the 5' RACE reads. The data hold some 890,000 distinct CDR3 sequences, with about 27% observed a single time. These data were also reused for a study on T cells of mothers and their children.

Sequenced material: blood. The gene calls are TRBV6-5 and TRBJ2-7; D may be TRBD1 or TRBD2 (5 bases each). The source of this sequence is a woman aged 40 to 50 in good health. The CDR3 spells CASSYSIGVGPPTAQYF. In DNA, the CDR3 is TGTGCCAGCAGTTACTCGATCGGGGTCGGCCCTCCGACAGCGCAGTACTTC.